One sample yielded the 27 T cell receptor beta chains listed below, sequenced in a study of cytomegalovirus exposure and HLA in healthy donors. 13 Jbeta primers and 60 Vbeta primers were used for the PCR. Sequencing was performed with immunoSEQ multiplex PCR; in TCRdb, only in-frame clones are kept and a portion is missing. The sample records about 190,000 clones, under 80% being singletons. The source material was PBMCs. These receptors all stem from a man aged 30 to 45 in good health and CMV-seropositive.

The genes are TRBV4-3 and TRBJ1-3; tentatively, D is TRBD1 (5 bases). Germline-derived CDR1 and CDR2 are LGHNA and YSLEER. The CDR3 runs 17 residues. The V end lost 0 bases, the J end lost 2 bases, and 14 bases lay between the germline ends. Written as DNA, the CDR3 is TGCGCCAGCAGCCAAGAAATCGACAGAAAAACTGGAAACACCATATATTTT. Protein sequence: CASSQEIDRKTGNTIYF.

On this clone itself: This sample also contains other DNA sequences that code for the same CDR3. This rearrangement joins TRBV7-3 to TRBJ2-5; 7 bases map to TRBD2. J lost 8 bases, V lost 0 bases, and 9 bases had no gene match. The CDR3 length is 15 residues. The germline gives CDR1 SGHTA, CDR2 FQGTGA. The CDR3 sequence is CASSLTGLGGETQYF. For the CDR3, the DNA is TGTGCCAGCAGCTTAACTGGACTAGGAGGCGAAACCCAGTACTTC.

The V and J genes are TRBV6-5 and TRBJ2-7, with 9 bases matching TRBD1. This CDR3 has 14 residues. Germline CDR1 reads MNHEY; CDR2 reads SVGAGI. V shed 6 bases and J 2 bases; nucleotides not matched to a gene: 5. In nucleotides, the CDR3 is TGTGCCAGCAGCTTGGGACAGGGCCCCTACGAGCAGTACTTC. Translating it yields CASSLGQGPYEQYF.

This clone was detected once. The chain employs TRBV2 and TRBJ2-1; 9 positions match TRBD1. CDR1 SNHLY and CDR2 FYNNEI come from the germline V gene. This CDR3 has 13 residues. The J segment lost 6 bases and the V segment lost 6 bases, leaving 3 bases of the junction unmatched. In DNA, the CDR3 is TGTGCCAGCAGGGGGACAGGGAGCAATGAGCAGTTCTTC. Translated: CASRGTGSNEQFF.

The V call is TRBV5-1, the J call TRBJ2-7; TRBD2 matches at 15 bases. The V gene end was trimmed by 0 bases and the J gene end by 4 bases; junction bases not matched to a gene: 5. The germline V gene has CDR1 SGHRS and CDR2 YFSETQ. The CDR3 contains 17 residues. The CDR3 DNA sequence: TGCGCCAGCAGCTTGGAGGGACTAGCGGGGGGCCCTTACGAGCAGTACTTC. Amino acid sequence: CASSLEGLAGGPYEQYF.

The V and J genes are TRBV27 and TRBJ1-6; TRBD1 agrees at 7 bases. The germline V gene encodes CDR1 MNHEY and CDR2 SMNVEV (reference sequence). The CDR3 contains 13 residues. Trimming took 6 bases from V and 6 from J; bases not matched to a gene: 2. The CDR3 bases are TGTGCCAGCAGCCGACAGGGTAATTCACCCCTCCACTTT. Its protein product is CASSRQGNSPLHF.

The rearrangement joins TRBV7-8 to TRBJ1-1, with 10 bases identical to TRBD1. The germline CDR1 and CDR2 sequences are SGHVS and FQNEAQ. The CDR3 consists of 14 residues. V was clipped by 5 bases and J by 5 bases; unmatched bases: 5. CDR3 coding DNA: TGTGCCAGCAGCCTGGGACAGGGGCTAACTGAAGCTTTCTTT. Translating gives CASSLGQGLTEAFF.

The chain couples TRBV18 to TRBJ2-1; weak D call: TRBD1 (5 bases). Trimming shortened V by 3 bases and J by 8 bases, and 20 bases separated the two germline ends. Germline CDR1 reads KGHSH; CDR2 reads LQKENI. The CDR3 totals 16 residues. The CDR3 region has the DNA TGTGCCAGCTCACCCCGAGGTGGGGCCTCAATCGATGAGCAGTTCTTC. Translation: CASSPRGGASIDEQFF. Full variable domain (rest looked up from reference TRBV18 and TRBJ2-1): NAGVMQNPRHLVRRRGQEARLRCSPMKGHSHVYWYRQLPEEGLKFMVYLQKENIIDESGMPKERFSAEFPKEGPSILRIQQVVRGDSAAYFCASSPRGGASIDEQFFGPGTRLTVL.

V gene TRBV4-3 combines with J gene TRBJ2-1, with 7 positions matching TRBD2. The trim removed 2 bases at V and 4 bases at J, leaving 5 bases unmatched. This CDR3 comprises 15 residues. The V gene's germline CDR1 is LGHNA and CDR2 YSLEER. The CDR3 sequence is CASSQKRGLYNEQFF. The CDR3 DNA reads as TGCGCCAGCAGCCAAAAGCGGGGACTGTACAATGAGCAGTTCTTC.

The chain uses TRBV6-5 and TRBJ2-3; no reliable D call. Looked up from germline, CDR1 is MNHEY and CDR2 is SVGAGI. Between the trimmed V and J ends, which lost 0 bases and 11 bases, there was a span of 21 bases. The CDR3 consists of 16 residues. The CDR3: CASSYSISGAPMKQYF. CDR3 bases: TGTGCCAGCAGTTACTCGATATCGGGTGCCCCGATGAAGCAGTATTTT.

The chain recombines TRBV7-6 with TRBJ1-5; D is undetermined. CDR1 is SGHVS and CDR2 is FNYEAQ in the germline V gene. This CDR3 is built from 14 residues. The V end was cut by 1 base, the J end by 3 bases, with 7 bases between. CDR3 region: CASSLGPVNQPQHF. CDR3 nucleotides: TGTGCCAGCAGCTTAGGGCCAGTCAATCAGCCCCAGCATTTT.

J is TRBJ1-2 and V is TRBV28; 9 nucleotides match TRBD1. Germline CDR1 and CDR2: MDHEN and SYDVKM. With 5 bases clipped from V and 1 base from J, the junction kept 11 bases outside the gene matches. The CDR3 sequence is 17 residues long. CDR3 amino acids: CASSDSGDRARNYGYTF. CDR3 sequence (DNA): TGTGCCAGCAGTGACTCTGGGGACAGGGCGCGTAACTATGGCTACACCTTC.

The chain combines TRBV19 with TRBJ1-3, with 9 nucleotides matching TRBD1. Germline CDR1 LNHDA, CDR2 SQIVND (reference sequence). V gave up 6 bases and J gave up 0 bases; unmatched junction bases: 9. The CDR3 is made up of 17 amino acids. CDR3: CASRTGTGLPSGNTIYF. The CDR3 bases are TGTGCCAGTAGAACCGGGACAGGGCTACCCTCTGGAAACACCATATATTTT.

This chain links TRBV30 with TRBJ2-3; 7 bases are shared with TRBD2. CDR1 GTSNPN and CDR2 SVGIG come from the germline V gene (reference sequence). The CDR3 sequence is 15 residues long. J lost 2 bases, V lost 8 bases, and 13 bases had no gene match. CDR3: CALGGRAKNTDTQYF. The CDR3 region has the DNA TGTGCCCTGGGCGGGAGAGCTAAAAACACAGATACGCAGTATTTT.

J is TRBJ2-3 and V is TRBV11-2; D perhaps matches TRBD2 (5 bases). V lost 5 bases, J lost 2 bases, and 17 bases lay in between. Looked up from germline, CDR1 is SGHAT and CDR2 is FQNNGV. The CDR3 is 16 residues long. The CDR3 loop is CASSPWTLQATDTQYF. CDR3 in DNA: TGTGCCAGCAGCCCCTGGACTCTTCAGGCCACAGATACGCAGTATTTT.

This chain connects TRBV6-5 to TRBJ1-4, with D maybe TRBD1 (5 bases). CDR1 MNHEY and CDR2 SVGAGI come from the germline V gene. The V end was cut by 2 bases, the J end by 4 bases, with 8 bases between. The CDR3 contains 14 residues. This chain's CDR3 is CASSYRQLNEKLFF. In DNA form, the CDR3 reads TGTGCCAGCAGTTACAGACAGCTTAATGAAAAACTGTTTTTT.

V and J are TRBV10-3 and TRBJ1-1; 9 nucleotides align to TRBD1. This CDR3 spans 14 amino acids. Germline V CDR1 and CDR2: ENHRY, SYGVKD. The V segment lost 7 bases and the J segment 2 bases; nucleotides outside the gene matches: 5. The DNA for the CDR3 is TGTGCCATCACCCCGGGACAGGGTAACACTGAAGCTTTCTTT. Its translation: CAITPGQGNTEAFF.

The CDR3 coding sequence is TGCGCCAGCAGTGAGGGGACTAGCGGGACCTACGAGCAGTACTTC. It translates to CASSEGTSGTYEQYF. The V gene is TRBV10-2, the J gene TRBJ2-7; 13 nucleotides agree with TRBD2. The CDR3 is 15 residues long. Trimming at V came to 2 bases and at J to 2 bases, leaving 0 bases not matched to a gene. Germline CDR1 is WSHSY and CDR2 is SAAADI.

V gene TRBV18 combines with J gene TRBJ2-3; perhaps TRBD1 as D (6 bases). The germline CDR1 and CDR2 sequences are KGHSH and LQKENI. The CDR3 has 16 amino acids. V lost 4 bases to trimming and J lost 0 bases, with 14 bases between them. CDR3 sequence (DNA): TGTGCCAGCTCACTCCAGGGGACCTTTAGCACAGATACGCAGTATTTT. As protein: CASSLQGTFSTDTQYF.

This clone was observed a single time. This rearrangement joins TRBV28 to TRBJ1-5, with unresolved D. With 5 bases removed from V and 6 bases from J, the gap between germline ends came to 8 bases. Germline V gene lookup returns CDR1 MDHEN and CDR2 SYDVKM. This CDR3 spans 12 amino acids. This CDR3 reads CASSRGSQPQHF. The CDR3 nucleotides read TGTGCCAGCAGTCGGGGTAGTCAGCCCCAGCATTTT.

V usage is TRBV30 and J usage is TRBJ2-7; D possibly corresponds to TRBD1 (6 bases). V lost 0 bases, J lost 6 bases, and 15 bases lay in between. This CDR3 contains 14 residues. Per the germline V gene, CDR1 is GTSNPN and CDR2 is SVGIG (reference sequence). The CDR3 DNA reads TGTGCCTGGAGTGTATCCCGAAACAGGGCCGAGCAGTACTTC. Translating it yields CAWSVSRNRAEQYF.

The genes are TRBV19 and TRBJ2-2; 9 nucleotides line up with TRBD2. Germline CDR1 and CDR2: LNHDA and SQIVND (reference sequence). Germline trimming cut 3 bases from V and 7 bases from J; bases unmatched to any gene: 6. CDR3 length: 15 amino acids. CDR3 region: CASSIRRGGGGELFF. CDR3 nucleotide sequence: TGTGCCAGTAGTATTCGACGCGGGGGGGGCGGGGAGCTGTTTTTT.

The chain is built from TRBV28 and TRBJ2-7; possible D gene TRBD1, 6 bases. V was trimmed by 5 bases and J by 3 bases, leaving 17 bases between them. Germline CDR1 MDHEN, CDR2 SYDVKM. The CDR3 runs to 15 residues. CDR3 in amino acids: CASSAQTGKSYEQYF. CDR3 nucleotides: TGTGCCAGCAGTGCCCAAACAGGGAAGAGCTACGAGCAGTACTTC. Full variable domain (outside the CDR3, taken from reference TRBV28 and TRBJ2-7): DVKVTQSSRYLVKRTGEKVFLECVQDMDHENMFWYRQDPGLGLRLIYFSYDVKMKEKGDIPEGYSVSREKKERFSLILESASTNQTSMYLCASSAQTGKSYEQYFGPGTRLTVT.

V is TRBV7-2 and J is TRBJ2-1; perhaps TRBD2 as D (5 bases). Trimming removed 6 bases from V and 2 bases from J, with 14 bases in between. This CDR3 is built from 15 residues. The germline gives CDR1 SGHTA, CDR2 FQGNSA. Here the CDR3 DNA reads TGTGCCAGCAGATCCCCGGGGAATACCTACAATGAGCAGTTCTTC. Translating it yields CASRSPGNTYNEQFF.

The chain combines TRBV28 with TRBJ2-7; perhaps TRBD2 as D (5 bases). Trimming took 6 bases from V and 2 from J, leaving 11 bases between them. There are 13 residues in the CDR3. Germline values: CDR1 MDHEN, CDR2 SYDVKM. The DNA for the CDR3 is TGTGCCAGCAGCTACAGAGGGCCCTACGAGCAGTACTTC. It translates to CASSYRGPYEQYF.

V usage is TRBV19 and J usage is TRBJ1-4; a possible D gene is TRBD1 (6 bases). The CDR3 contains 12 residues. The germline gives CDR1 LNHDA, CDR2 SQIVND (reference sequence). V dropped 4 bases and J dropped 8 bases, with 8 bases sitting between them. The CDR3 nucleotides read TGTGCCAGTAGTACCCAGGGGGAAAAACTGTTTTTT. As protein: CASSTQGEKLFF.

CDR3 DNA sequence: TGTGCCAGCTCACCACGGGTAGGGGGCGAGATGAACACTGAAGCTTTCTTT. Its protein is CASSPRVGGEMNTEAFF. The chain employs TRBV18 and TRBJ1-1, with TRBD1 matching 7 bases. This CDR3 region has 17 residues. Trimming at V came to 1 base and at J to 0 bases, leaving 8 bases not matched to a gene. Germline lookup yields CDR1 KGHSH and CDR2 LQKENI.